This T cell receptor (beta chain) is from a study of T cells in Graves' hyperthyroidism and ophthalmopathy. Graves' hyperthyroidism without ophthalmopathy progression within 18 months was termed stable. The CDR3 sequence is 14 residues long. V dropped 4 bases and J dropped 5; count of bases not matched to a gene: 7. The germline V gene has CDR1 SGDLS and CDR2 YYNGEE. This clonotype was found a few times. What was amplified from RNA transcripts were TCR beta CDR3 regions. TCR CDR3 underwent first-round RT-PCR with the HTBI primer set. In TCRdb, the multiplex PCR reads were re-called with MiXCR into one record per CDR3 protein. The table includes 700,000 to 850,000 distinct CDR3 sequences, 30% to 40% detected once.

Material: blood. The TCR originated in a woman aged 40-49 years with Graves' hyperthyroidism. The gene calls are TRBV9 and TRBJ2-7; TRBD1 agrees at 9 bases. The chain's CDR3 is CASSKTGQGNEQYF. The CDR3 DNA follows: TGTGCCAGCAGCAAAACGGGACAGGGTAACGAGCAGTACTTC.